This T cell receptor beta chain was found in a study of T cell responses to AZD1222 COVID-19 vaccine. Trimming cost V 4 bases and J 3 bases, with 6 bases left between them. The germline V gene encodes CDR1 SNHLY and CDR2 FYNNEI. The length of the CDR3 is 12 residues. Study observations and caveats: Repertoire samples came only from after the peak T cell response. A reported finding is that nearly half of spike-specific TCRs target unmutated variant regions.

Using immunoSEQ multiplex PCR, the repertoire was profiled, and TCRdb retains in-frame clones only, with some absent. The sample holds 100,000 to 150,000 clones; 88% are singletons and the top ten take about 4.2%. Points on this clone: Its antigen is not known.

The specimen was peripheral blood, collected on day 0 of AZD1222 vaccination. The gene calls are TRBV2 and TRBJ1-2; D ambiguous. This receptor was taken from an adult in good health. Here the CDR3 reads CASSGAYYGYTF. The CDR3 DNA sequence: TGTGCCAGCAGTGGGGCTTACTATGGCTACACCTTC. The full variable domain, in which reference TRBV2 and TRBJ1-2 provide the parts outside the CDR3, is EPEVTQTPSHQVTQMGQEVILRCVPISNHLYFYWYRQILGQKVEFLVSFYNNEISEKSEIFDDQFSVERPDGSNFTLKIRSTKLEDSAMYFCASSGAYYGYTFGSGTRLTVV.